The next 25 T cell receptor beta chains were all read from a single sample in a study of cytomegalovirus exposure and HLA in healthy donors. PCR employed 60 Vbeta and 13 Jbeta primers. Here immunoSEQ multiplex PCR was the method, and the copy in TCRdb shows in-frame clones only, minus some. The top ten hold around 2.2% of the sample, which has 120,000 to 150,000 clones, around 72% seen once. The source material was PBMCs. The receptors stem from a man aged 40-49 years in good health and CMV-seronegative.

This chain uses TRBV7-6 with TRBJ2-7; 8 nucleotides line up with TRBD2. Germline V gene sequence: CDR1 SGHVS, CDR2 FNYEAQ. With 5 bases clipped from V and 6 bases from J, the junction kept 15 bases outside the gene matches. The CDR3 is 16 amino acids. The CDR3 DNA is TGTGCCAGCAGCCCAGTGGGGGGGACTAGTTCAACCGAGCAGTACTTC. Residues: CASSPVGGTSSTEQYF.

The CDR3 region has the DNA TGCGCCAGCAGCCGGATATTATCCGACAGGTTCTACGAGCAGTACTTC. Encoded protein: CASSRILSDRFYEQYF. The chain is built from TRBV4-1 and TRBJ2-7; D possibly corresponds to TRBD1 (6 bases). The CDR3 runs to 16 residues. V was shortened by 4 bases and J by 3 bases, with 19 bases between the two germline ends. The V gene's germline CDR1 is MGHRA and CDR2 YSYEKL.

The chain joins TRBV5-6 to TRBJ2-1; 9 bases are a match to TRBD2. The CDR3 contains 15 residues. In germline, CDR1 is SGHDT, CDR2 YYEEEE. Unmatched junction bases numbered 6, after V lost 0 bases and J lost 8 bases. CDR3 sequence: CASSLVAGEVDEQFF. For the CDR3, the DNA is TGTGCCAGCAGCTTGGTAGCGGGAGAGGTGGATGAGCAGTTCTTC.

This clone was seen a single time. V and J are TRBV30 and TRBJ2-1, with D perhaps TRBD1 (6 bases). Trimming took off 0 bases at V and 7 bases at J, with 16 bases between the two ends. CDR3 length: 15 amino acids. CDR1 GTSNPN and CDR2 SVGIG come from the germline V gene (reference sequence). The CDR3 protein is CAWSVWQGIRNEQFF. The CDR3 DNA sequence: TGTGCCTGGAGTGTTTGGCAGGGGATTCGGAATGAGCAGTTCTTC.

The gene calls are TRBV4-2 and TRBJ1-5, with D perhaps matching TRBD1 (5 bases). The CDR3 length is 14 residues. From germline, CDR1 is LGHNA and CDR2 YNFKEQ. V was shortened by 0 bases and J by 4 bases, with 7 bases between the two germline ends. The CDR3 coding sequence is TGTGCCAGCAGCCAAGAAAGACAGAATCAGCCCCAGCATTTT. Amino acid sequence: CASSQERQNQPQHF.

The rearrangement uses TRBV30 and TRBJ1-1, with 8 bases aligning to TRBD1. This CDR3 has 11 amino acids. Germline CDR1 reads GTSNPN; CDR2 reads SVGIG (reference sequence). The junction had 3 bases not matched to a gene; V was cut back by 8 bases and J by 4 bases. The DNA of the CDR3 is TGTGCCGCCCAGGGGGCCACTGAAGCTTTCTTT. This encodes CAAQGATEAFF.

The gene calls are TRBV10-1 and TRBJ2-5; tentative D call: TRBD1 (6 bases). The length of the CDR3 is 15 residues. The V gene lost 2 bases and the J gene lost 2 bases, with 12 bases spanning the gap. Per germline, CDR1 WNHNN and CDR2 SYGVQD (reference sequence). The CDR3 nucleotides read TGCGCCAGCAGTGAGGCAGGCAGGGGACAAGAGACCCAGTACTTC. The encoded protein is CASSEAGRGQETQYF.

As DNA, the CDR3 is TGTGCCAGCAGCTTAAACCGAGCTACCCTCCACGAGCAGTACTTC. Translating it yields CASSLNRATLHEQYF. The gene calls are TRBV7-2 and TRBJ2-7; D gene unclear. The CDR3 is 15 residues long. Trimming cost V 2 bases and J 5 bases, with 16 bases left between them. Germline assignment: CDR1 SGHTA and CDR2 FQGNSA. Full variable domain (missing parts from reference TRBV7-2 and TRBJ2-7): GAGVSQSPSNKVTEKGKDVELRCDPISGHTALYWYRQSLGQGLEFLIYFQGNSAPDKSGLPSDRFSAERTGGSVSTLTIQRTQQEDSAVYLCASSLNRATLHEQYFGPGTRLTVT.

In DNA, the CDR3 is TGTGCCAGCAGCTTGGGCGGAGGATACGAGCAGTACTTC. It yields the protein CASSLGGGYEQYF. The V and J genes are TRBV5-6 and TRBJ2-7; weak D call: TRBD2 (5 bases). Trimming took off 0 bases at V and 4 bases at J, with 8 bases between the two ends. CDR1 and CDR2 (germline): SGHDT, YYEEEE. This CDR3 comprises 13 residues.

CDR3 in amino acids: CASSPQLAGEGETQYF. The CDR3 DNA reads TGCGCCAGCAGCCCCCAACTAGCGGGAGAGGGAGAGACCCAGTACTTC. V gene TRBV4-1 combines with J gene TRBJ2-5, with 11 nucleotides matching TRBD2. This CDR3 contains 16 residues. Germline trimming cut 4 bases from V and 4 bases from J; bases unmatched to any gene: 8. Germline V gene data show CDR1 as MGHRA and CDR2 as YSYEKL.

This sequence joins TRBV5-6 and TRBJ2-3; 7 bases match TRBD2. J lost 8 bases, V lost 3 bases, and 15 bases had no gene match. The CDR3 sequence is 16 residues long. Germline values: CDR1 SGHDT, CDR2 YYEEEE. The CDR3 here is CASSSELPSWEGTQYF. The CDR3, as DNA: TGTGCCAGCAGCTCAGAACTACCTAGCTGGGAGGGTACGCAGTATTTT.

This chain connects TRBV19 to TRBJ1-1; D unresolved. The CDR3 is 13 residues long. V was cut by 1 base and J by 6 bases, with 9 bases left in between. Germline V gene sequence: CDR1 LNHDA, CDR2 SQIVND (reference sequence). The CDR3 DNA reads as TGTGCCAGTAGTATAGCTGGTTCGGCTGAAGCTTTCTTT. It is translated as CASSIAGSAEAFF. Full variable domain (rest looked up from reference TRBV19 and TRBJ1-1): DGGITQSPKYLFRKEGQNVTLSCEQNLNHDAMYWYRQDPGQGLRLIYYSQIVNDFQKGDIAEGYSVSREKKESFPLTVTSAQKNPTAFYLCASSIAGSAEAFFGQGTRLTVV.

As concerns this clone: The same CDR3 can be traced to other DNA sequences in this sample. J is TRBJ1-2 and V is TRBV4-3; TRBD1 agrees at 9 bases. This CDR3 is 14 amino acids long. Germline V gene sequence: CDR1 LGHNA, CDR2 YSLEER. Trimming cost V 1 base and J 6 bases; bases outside gene matches: 3. The DNA for the CDR3 is TGCGCCAGCAGCCAAGGAACAGGGGGCCATGGCTACACCTTC. It is translated as CASSQGTGGHGYTF.

The J gene is TRBJ1-6, the V gene TRBV4-1, with 8 bases identical to TRBD1. V was clipped by 0 bases and J by 9 bases; unmatched bases: 7. The CDR3 length is 16 residues. The germline V gene has CDR1 MGHRA and CDR2 YSYEKL. This chain's CDR3 is CASSQEAQGAGSPLHF. The CDR3 nucleotides are TGCGCCAGCAGCCAAGAGGCGCAGGGGGCAGGTTCACCCCTCCACTTT.

This rearrangement joins TRBV6-5 to TRBJ2-3, with no clear D. Trimming removed 7 bases at V and 2 bases at J, with 13 bases between. The CDR3 consists of 14 residues. Germline CDR1 MNHEY, CDR2 SVGAGI. Written as DNA, the CDR3 is TGTGCCAGCACCGCTGGTCAGGCCACAGATACGCAGTATTTT. Protein product: CASTAGQATDTQYF.

In this sample, this clone turned up a few times. This chain joins TRBV5-6 and TRBJ1-4; D not certain. V lost 0 bases and J 5 bases, leaving 17 bases between the germline ends. Germline-derived CDR1 and CDR2 are SGHDT and YYEEEE. The CDR3 runs 17 residues. DNA of the CDR3: TGTGCCAGCAGCTTGGCCTTCGTGGGAGGCCGCAATGAAAAACTGTTTTTT. It specifies CASSLAFVGGRNEKLFF.

The rearrangement joins TRBV18 to TRBJ1-2; TRBD1 matches 8 bases. Trimming cost V 3 bases and J 4 bases; bases outside gene matches: 16. In germline, CDR1 is KGHSH, CDR2 LQKENI. This CDR3 region has 18 residues. CDR3 protein: CASSPNRNSGTGPYGYTF. CDR3 DNA sequence: TGTGCCAGCTCACCGAACCGAAACTCCGGGACAGGCCCCTATGGCTACACCTTC.

This sequence joins TRBV6-5 and TRBJ2-3, with 11 positions matching TRBD2. From germline, CDR1 is MNHEY and CDR2 SVGAGI. The ends lost 8 bases at V and 0 bases at J; junction bases unmatched: 4. CDR3 length equals 15 residues. The CDR3: CASGTSGHSTDTQYF. The CDR3 nucleotides read TGTGCCAGCGGGACTAGCGGCCATAGCACAGATACGCAGTATTTT.

The CDR3 nucleotides read TGTGCCAGCAGTTTAGGGGGGGGGAACAGGGTAAGGAGTGAAAAACTGTTTTTT. This gives the protein CASSLGGGNRVRSEKLFF. This sequence joins TRBV28 and TRBJ1-4; D possibly corresponds to TRBD1 (6 bases). The CDR3 loop spans 18 amino acids. Trimming shortened V by 2 bases and J by 7 bases, and 23 bases separated the two germline ends. CDR1 MDHEN and CDR2 SYDVKM come from the germline V gene. Full variable domain (outside the CDR3, taken from reference TRBV28 and TRBJ1-4): DVKVTQSSRYLVKRTGEKVFLECVQDMDHENMFWYRQDPGLGLRLIYFSYDVKMKEKGDIPEGYSVSREKKERFSLILESASTNQTSMYLCASSLGGGNRVRSEKLFFGSGTQLSVL.

The chain employs TRBV1 and TRBJ2-7; TRBD2, as called in the table, went unchecked against the DNA. TRBV1 is recorded as a pseudogene. This CDR3 comprises 18 residues. The CDR3 reads CTSSQRRRLADSSYEQYF. The CDR3 DNA sequence: TGCACCAGCAGCCAGAGAAGACGACTAGCCGATAGCTCCTACGAGCAGTACTTC.

About this clone itself: The junction departs from germline at one end; a sequencing error may be responsible. V usage is TRBV14 and J usage is TRBJ1-5; a possible D gene is TRBD1 (6 bases). This CDR3 region has 14 residues. CDR1 SGHDN and CDR2 FVKESK come from the germline V gene. The CDR3 sequence: CASGGQGKNQPQNF. The CDR3 DNA is TGTGCCAGCGGGGGCCAGGGGAAGAATCAGCCCCAGAATTTT.

This chain connects TRBV5-4 to TRBJ1-2; 8 bases line up with TRBD1. This CDR3 region has 16 residues. With 3 bases clipped from V and 0 bases from J, the junction kept 7 bases outside the gene matches. CDR1 SGHNT and CDR2 YYREEE come from the germline V gene (reference sequence). The CDR3 spells CASSSGQAGANYGYTF. CDR3 sequence (DNA): TGTGCCAGCAGCTCGGGACAGGCGGGGGCTAACTATGGCTACACCTTC. Drawing the rest from reference TRBV5-4 and TRBJ1-2, the complete variable domain is ETGVTQSPTHLIKTRGQQVTLRCSSQSGHNTVSWYQQALGQGPQFIFQYYREEENGRGNFPPRFSGLQFPNYSSELNVNALELDDSALYLCASSSGQAGANYGYTFGSGTRLTVV.

V usage is TRBV10-1 and J usage is TRBJ1-2; unclear D gene. Between the trimmed V and J ends, which lost 3 bases and 3 bases, there was a span of 8 bases. The V gene's germline CDR1 is WNHNN and CDR2 SYGVQD (reference sequence). This CDR3 is 13 amino acids long. This CDR3 is CASSDSQYYGYTF. DNA for the CDR3: TGCGCCAGCAGTGACTCGCAGTACTATGGCTACACCTTC.

The DNA of the CDR3 is TGTGCCAGCAAGGGACAGGGGGGGGGACACACTGAAGCTTTCTTT. This gives the protein CASKGQGGGHTEAFF. The genes are TRBV2 and TRBJ1-1, with TRBD1 identical over 11 bases. The germline V gene has CDR1 SNHLY and CDR2 FYNNEI. This CDR3 is built from 15 residues. V dropped 7 bases and J dropped 3; count of bases not matched to a gene: 7.

The J gene is TRBJ2-7, the V gene TRBV5-4; D is ambiguous. The germline V gene encodes CDR1 SGHNT and CDR2 YYREEE (reference sequence). Trimming left V 2 bases short and J 1 base short, with 4 bases between. The CDR3 has 12 residues. The CDR3 reads CASSFGSYEQYF. In nucleotides, the CDR3 is TGTGCCAGCAGCTTCGGGTCCTACGAGCAGTACTTC.